The rows below give T cell receptor beta chains drawn from one sample of a study of shared clonotypes between healthy human individuals. The table came from immunoSEQ multiplex PCR; TCRdb's copy has only in-frame clones and leaves some out. The sample lists about 610,000 clones, approximately 97% occurring once. The material sequenced was naive CD4+ T cells sorted from blood. Receptors originate from a woman aged 30 to 39 in good health. Each CDR3 is given with its conserved first and last residue. The D gene is left open where the match is weak. The size entry is marked missing in some rows and otherwise reads once, few, many or a size class.

d_call: -
cdr3_length: 15
v_call: TRBV18
j_call: TRBJ2-7
clone_size: -
cdr3_nt: TGTGCCAGCTCACAACAAGAGGGCGCGGCTCGTGAGCAGTACTTC
cdr3_aa: CASSQQEGAAREQYF

d_call: TRBD1
cdr3_length: 15
v_call: TRBV23-1
j_call: TRBJ1-2
clone_size: -
cdr3_nt: TGCGCCAGCAGTCACTTGGACAGGCCGGGCTATGGCTACACCTTC
cdr3_aa: CASSHLDRPGYGYTF

d_call: -
cdr3_length: 11
v_call: TRBV29-1
j_call: TRBJ2-1
clone_size: -
cdr3_nt: TGCAGCGTTGGATGGGGCACTGAGCAGTTCTTC
cdr3_aa: CSVGWGTEQFF

d_call: -
cdr3_length: 13
v_call: TRBV25-1
j_call: TRBJ2-3
clone_size: once
cdr3_nt: TGTGCCAGCAAACCAGGTTGGGGTTGGGTGCAGTATTTT
cdr3_aa: CASKPGWGWVQYF

d_call: TRBD1
cdr3_length: 16
v_call: TRBV9
j_call: TRBJ2-2
clone_size: -
cdr3_nt: TGTGCCAGCAGCCCCTGGACAGGGCCGAACACCGGGGAGCTGTTTTTT
cdr3_aa: CASSPWTGPNTGELFF

d_call: -
cdr3_length: 15
v_call: TRBV5-1
j_call: TRBJ2-7
clone_size: -
cdr3_nt: TGCGCCAGCAGCCGACTACGCCTAAGCAACTACGAGCAGTACTTC
cdr3_aa: CASSRLRLSNYEQYF

d_call: -
cdr3_length: 16
v_call: TRBV28
j_call: TRBJ1-1
clone_size: -
cdr3_nt: TGTGCCAGCAGCCTCCCCGCCCCTAGTTCGAACACTGAAGCTTTCTTT
cdr3_aa: CASSLPAPSSNTEAFF

d_call: -
cdr3_length: 16
v_call: TRBV11-2
j_call: TRBJ2-7
clone_size: -
cdr3_nt: TGTGCCAGCAGTCGCCTTTGGCAGACAAGATCCTACGAGCAGTACTTC
cdr3_aa: CASSRLWQTRSYEQYF

d_call: -
cdr3_length: 13
v_call: TRBV27
j_call: TRBJ2-7
clone_size: -
cdr3_nt: TGTGCCAGCAGTTTAACGGAGTCCTACGAGCAGTACTTC
cdr3_aa: CASSLTESYEQYF

d_call: TRBD2
cdr3_length: 23
v_call: TRBV27
j_call: TRBJ2-4
clone_size: -
cdr3_nt: TGTGCCAGCAGTGCTAGACTAGCGGGAGGGCCGGATTACCGATGGGAGACCAAAAACATTCAGTACTTC
cdr3_aa: CASSARLAGGPDYRWETKNIQYF

d_call: TRBD1
cdr3_length: 17
v_call: TRBV5-4
j_call: TRBJ2-2
clone_size: once
cdr3_nt: TGTGCCAGCAGCTTGGGGGGACAGGGATTAAGGAGCGGGGAGCTGTTTTTT
cdr3_aa: CASSLGGQGLRSGELFF

d_call: -
cdr3_length: 16
v_call: TRBV2
j_call: TRBJ2-7
clone_size: -
cdr3_nt: TGTGCCAGCAGGCCCCGGTGGAGCGGCAGCTCCTACGAGCAGTACTTC
cdr3_aa: CASRPRWSGSSYEQYF

d_call: -
cdr3_length: 12
v_call: TRBV7-2
j_call: TRBJ1-2
clone_size: -
cdr3_nt: TGTGCCAGCAGCCCAGGACTGTTGGGCTACACCTTC
cdr3_aa: CASSPGLLGYTF

d_call: -
cdr3_length: 13
v_call: TRBV10-3
j_call: TRBJ1-1
clone_size: -
cdr3_nt: TGTGCCATCAGTGAGTCGGAGGGCACTGAAGCTTTCTTT
cdr3_aa: CAISESEGTEAFF

d_call: -
cdr3_length: 15
v_call: TRBV6-1
j_call: TRBJ1-2
clone_size: -
cdr3_nt: TGTGCCAGCAGTGAAGTGAGAGAGGGGTACTATGGCTACACCTTC
cdr3_aa: CASSEVREGYYGYTF

d_call: TRBD1
cdr3_length: 14
v_call: TRBV28
j_call: TRBJ1-1
clone_size: -
cdr3_nt: TGTGCCAGCAGTCTCAACAGGGGGAACACTGAAGCTTTCTTT
cdr3_aa: CASSLNRGNTEAFF

d_call: TRBD2
cdr3_length: 15
v_call: TRBV7-6
j_call: TRBJ2-2
clone_size: -
cdr3_nt: TGTGCCAGCAGCTGGACTAGCGCTTACACCGGGGAGCTGTTTTTT
cdr3_aa: CASSWTSAYTGELFF

d_call: TRBD1
cdr3_length: 14
v_call: TRBV5-1
j_call: TRBJ2-5
clone_size: once
cdr3_nt: TGCGCCAGCAGCGACCAAACAGGGGGCGAGACCCAGTACTTC
cdr3_aa: CASSDQTGGETQYF

d_call: -
cdr3_length: 13
v_call: TRBV30
j_call: TRBJ2-7
clone_size: -
cdr3_nt: TGTGCCTGGAGTTGGCGGGGCTCCTACGAGCAGTACTTC
cdr3_aa: CAWSWRGSYEQYF

d_call: TRBD2
cdr3_length: 19
v_call: TRBV28
j_call: TRBJ2-2
clone_size: -
cdr3_nt: TGTGCCAGCAGTTCCACCCTCGGTAGTAGCGGGGGGGACACCGGGGAGCTGTTTTTT
cdr3_aa: CASSSTLGSSGGDTGELFF

d_call: -
cdr3_length: 18
v_call: TRBV5-6
j_call: TRBJ2-4
clone_size: -
cdr3_nt: TGTGCCAGCAGCTTCGGGGTGTGGGACAAGTTGGGACAAAACATTCAGTACTTC
cdr3_aa: CASSFGVWDKLGQNIQYF

d_call: -
cdr3_length: 14
v_call: TRBV6-1
j_call: TRBJ1-1
clone_size: -
cdr3_nt: TGTGCCAGCAGTGACAGGGTGGGGAACACTGAAGCTTTCTTT
cdr3_aa: CASSDRVGNTEAFF